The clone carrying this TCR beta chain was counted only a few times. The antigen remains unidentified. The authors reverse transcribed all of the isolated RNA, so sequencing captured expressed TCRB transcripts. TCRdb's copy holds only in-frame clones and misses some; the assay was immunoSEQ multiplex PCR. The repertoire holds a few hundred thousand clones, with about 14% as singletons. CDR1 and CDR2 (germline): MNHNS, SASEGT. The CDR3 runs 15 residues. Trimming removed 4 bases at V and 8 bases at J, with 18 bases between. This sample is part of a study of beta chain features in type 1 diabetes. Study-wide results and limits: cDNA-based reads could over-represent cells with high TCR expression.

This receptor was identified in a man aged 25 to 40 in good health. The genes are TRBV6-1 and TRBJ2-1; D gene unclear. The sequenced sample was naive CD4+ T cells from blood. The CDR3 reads CASSGRLVLVYEQFF. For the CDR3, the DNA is TGTGCCAGCAGTGGCAGACTGGTGTTGGTCTATGAGCAGTTCTTC.